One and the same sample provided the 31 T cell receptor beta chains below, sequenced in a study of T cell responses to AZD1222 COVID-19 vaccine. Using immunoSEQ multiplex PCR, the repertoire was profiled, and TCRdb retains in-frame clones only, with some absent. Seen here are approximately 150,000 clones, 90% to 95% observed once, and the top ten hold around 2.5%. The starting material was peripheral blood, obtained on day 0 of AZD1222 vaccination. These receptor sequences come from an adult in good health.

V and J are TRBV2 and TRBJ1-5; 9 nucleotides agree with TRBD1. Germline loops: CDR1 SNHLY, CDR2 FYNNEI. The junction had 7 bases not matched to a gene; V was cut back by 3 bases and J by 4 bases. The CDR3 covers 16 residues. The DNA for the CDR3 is TGTGCCAGCAGTGAGTTGGACAGGGGAGGTAATCAGCCCCAGCATTTT. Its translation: CASSELDRGGNQPQHF.

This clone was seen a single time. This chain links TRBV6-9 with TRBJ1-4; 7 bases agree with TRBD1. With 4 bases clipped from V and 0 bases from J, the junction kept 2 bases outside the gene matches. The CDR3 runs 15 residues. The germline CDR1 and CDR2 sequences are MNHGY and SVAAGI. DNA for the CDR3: TGTGCCAGCAGTTTACAGGGGCCAACTAATGAAAAACTGTTTTTT. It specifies CASSLQGPTNEKLFF.

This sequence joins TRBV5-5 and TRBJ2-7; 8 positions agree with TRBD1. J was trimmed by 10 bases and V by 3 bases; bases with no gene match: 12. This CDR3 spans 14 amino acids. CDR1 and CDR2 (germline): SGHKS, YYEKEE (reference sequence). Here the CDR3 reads CASSSRDRNPLQYF. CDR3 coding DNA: TGTGCCAGCAGCTCCCGGGACAGGAATCCGCTTCAGTACTTC.

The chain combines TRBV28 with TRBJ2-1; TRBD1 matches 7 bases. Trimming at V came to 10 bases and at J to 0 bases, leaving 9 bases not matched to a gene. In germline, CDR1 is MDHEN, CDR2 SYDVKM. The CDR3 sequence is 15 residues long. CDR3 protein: CATRTGEISYNEQFF. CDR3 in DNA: TGTGCCACCCGGACAGGCGAAATCTCCTACAATGAGCAGTTCTTC.

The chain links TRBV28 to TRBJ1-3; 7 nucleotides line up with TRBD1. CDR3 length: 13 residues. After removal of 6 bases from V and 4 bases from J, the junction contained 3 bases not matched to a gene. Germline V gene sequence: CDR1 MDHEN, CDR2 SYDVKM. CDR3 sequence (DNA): TGTGCCAGCAGGGCAGGGGGAGGAAACACCATATATTTT. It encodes CASRAGGGNTIYF.

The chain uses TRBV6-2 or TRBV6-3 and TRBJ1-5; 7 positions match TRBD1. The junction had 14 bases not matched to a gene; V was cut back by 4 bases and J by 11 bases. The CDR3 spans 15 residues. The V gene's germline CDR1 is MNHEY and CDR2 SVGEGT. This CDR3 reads CASSWEKQGSPAQHF. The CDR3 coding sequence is TGTGCCAGCAGTTGGGAAAAACAGGGGTCCCCAGCCCAGCATTTT.

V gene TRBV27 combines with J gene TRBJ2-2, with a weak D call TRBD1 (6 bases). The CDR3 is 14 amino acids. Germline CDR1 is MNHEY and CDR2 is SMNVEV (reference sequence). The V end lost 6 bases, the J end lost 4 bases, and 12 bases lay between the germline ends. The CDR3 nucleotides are TGTGCCAGCAGAATACAGGGTGGCACCGGGGAGCTGTTTTTT. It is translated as CASRIQGGTGELFF.

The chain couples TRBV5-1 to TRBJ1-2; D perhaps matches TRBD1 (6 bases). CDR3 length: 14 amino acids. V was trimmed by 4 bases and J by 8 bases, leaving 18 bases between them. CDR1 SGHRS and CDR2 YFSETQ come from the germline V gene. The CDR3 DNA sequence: TGCGCCAGCAGCCGCACGGGGGGGGCGGGCGGCTACACCTTC. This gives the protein CASSRTGGAGGYTF.

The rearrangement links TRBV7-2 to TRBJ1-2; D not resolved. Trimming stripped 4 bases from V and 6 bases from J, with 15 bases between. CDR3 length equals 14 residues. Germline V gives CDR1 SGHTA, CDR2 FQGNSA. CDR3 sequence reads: CASSSGQVGDGYTF. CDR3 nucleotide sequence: TGTGCCAGCAGCTCCGGGCAGGTTGGGGATGGCTACACCTTC.

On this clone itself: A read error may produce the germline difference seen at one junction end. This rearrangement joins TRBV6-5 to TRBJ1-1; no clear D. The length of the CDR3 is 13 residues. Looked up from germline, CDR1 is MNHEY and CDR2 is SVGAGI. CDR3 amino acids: CACRWRSNTEAFF. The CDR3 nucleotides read TGTGCCTGCAGGTGGCGGTCGAACACTGAAGCTTTCTTT.

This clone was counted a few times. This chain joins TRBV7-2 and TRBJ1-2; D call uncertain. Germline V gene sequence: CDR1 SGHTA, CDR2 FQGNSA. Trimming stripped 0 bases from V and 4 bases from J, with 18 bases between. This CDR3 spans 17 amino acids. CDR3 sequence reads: CASSLAWQLEPFYGYTF. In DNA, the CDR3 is TGTGCCAGCAGCTTAGCATGGCAGTTAGAACCGTTCTATGGCTACACCTTC.

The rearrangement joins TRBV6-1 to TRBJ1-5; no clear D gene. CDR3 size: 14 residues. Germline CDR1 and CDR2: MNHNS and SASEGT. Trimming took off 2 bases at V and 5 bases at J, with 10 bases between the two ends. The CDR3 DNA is TGTGCCAGCAGTGAATCCAGGCAGGATCAGCCCCAGCATTTT. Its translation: CASSESRQDQPQHF.

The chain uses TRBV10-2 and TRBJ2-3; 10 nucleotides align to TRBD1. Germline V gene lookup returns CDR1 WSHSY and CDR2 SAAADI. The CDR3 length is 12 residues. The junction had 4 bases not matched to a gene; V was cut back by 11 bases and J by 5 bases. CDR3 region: CAARTGGDTQYF. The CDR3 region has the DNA TGCGCCGCCAGGACAGGGGGAGATACGCAGTATTTT.

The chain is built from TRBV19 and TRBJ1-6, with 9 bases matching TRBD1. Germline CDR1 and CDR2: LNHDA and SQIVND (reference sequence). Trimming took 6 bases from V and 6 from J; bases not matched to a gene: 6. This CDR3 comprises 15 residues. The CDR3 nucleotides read TGTGCCAGTAGAAGGACAGGGGAGGGTAATTCACCCCTCCACTTT. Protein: CASRRTGEGNSPLHF.

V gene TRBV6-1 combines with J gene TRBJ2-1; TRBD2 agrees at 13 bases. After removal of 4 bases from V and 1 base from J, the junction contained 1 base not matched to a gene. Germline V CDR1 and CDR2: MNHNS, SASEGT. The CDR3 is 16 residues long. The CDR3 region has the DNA TGTGCCAGCAGTGGGACTAGCGGGAGATCCTACAATGAGCAGTTCTTC. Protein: CASSGTSGRSYNEQFF.

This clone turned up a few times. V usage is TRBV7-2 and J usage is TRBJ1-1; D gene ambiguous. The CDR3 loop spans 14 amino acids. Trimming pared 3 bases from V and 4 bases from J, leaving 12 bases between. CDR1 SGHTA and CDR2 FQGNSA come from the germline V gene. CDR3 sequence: CASSFGHWGTEAFF. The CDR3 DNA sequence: TGTGCCAGCAGCTTCGGGCATTGGGGCACTGAAGCTTTCTTT.

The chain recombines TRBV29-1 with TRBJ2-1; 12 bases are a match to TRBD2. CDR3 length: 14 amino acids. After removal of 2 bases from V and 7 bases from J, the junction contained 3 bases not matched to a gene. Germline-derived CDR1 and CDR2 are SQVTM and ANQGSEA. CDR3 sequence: CSVERTSGKNEQFF. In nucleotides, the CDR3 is TGCAGCGTTGAAAGGACTAGCGGGAAAAATGAGCAGTTCTTC.

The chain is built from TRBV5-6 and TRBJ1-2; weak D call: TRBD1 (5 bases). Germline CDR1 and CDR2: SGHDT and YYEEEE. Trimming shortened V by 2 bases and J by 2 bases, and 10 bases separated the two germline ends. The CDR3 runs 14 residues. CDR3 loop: CASSLPGQNYGYTF. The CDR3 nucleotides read TGTGCCAGCAGCTTACCAGGGCAGAACTATGGCTACACCTTC.

The CDR3 here is CASSLDGAGTGYEQYF. The CDR3 nucleotides are TGTGCCAGCAGCTTAGATGGGGCAGGGACGGGCTACGAGCAGTACTTC. The chain carries TRBV7-2 and TRBJ2-7, with D possibly called TRBD1 or TRBD2 (5 bases each). V lost 1 base and J 3 bases, leaving 16 bases between the germline ends. Germline V lookup: CDR1 SGHTA, CDR2 FQGNSA. This CDR3 is 16 amino acids long.

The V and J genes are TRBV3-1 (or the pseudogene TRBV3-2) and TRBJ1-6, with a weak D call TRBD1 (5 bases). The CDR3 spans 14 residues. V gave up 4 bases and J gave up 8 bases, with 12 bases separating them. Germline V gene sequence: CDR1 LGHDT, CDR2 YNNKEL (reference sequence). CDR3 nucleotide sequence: TGTGCCAGCAGCCGTGAGGGGAGGTATTCACCCCTCCACTTT. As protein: CASSREGRYSPLHF.

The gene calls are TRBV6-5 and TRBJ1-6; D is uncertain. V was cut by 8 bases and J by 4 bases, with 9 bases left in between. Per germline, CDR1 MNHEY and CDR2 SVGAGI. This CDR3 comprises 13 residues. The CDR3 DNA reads TGTGCCAGCCAGGCGGGGTATAATTCACCCCTCCACTTT. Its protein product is CASQAGYNSPLHF.

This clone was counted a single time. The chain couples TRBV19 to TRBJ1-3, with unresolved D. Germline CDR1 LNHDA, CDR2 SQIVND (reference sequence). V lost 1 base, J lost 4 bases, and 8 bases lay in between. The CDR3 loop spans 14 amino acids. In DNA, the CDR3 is TGTGCCAGTAGTATAGGAGCGGCCGGAAACACCATATATTTT. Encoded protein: CASSIGAAGNTIYF.

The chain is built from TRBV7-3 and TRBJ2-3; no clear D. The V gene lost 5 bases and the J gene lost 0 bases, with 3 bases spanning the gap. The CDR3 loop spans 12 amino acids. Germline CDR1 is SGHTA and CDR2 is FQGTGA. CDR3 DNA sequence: TGTGCCAGCAGCCCTAGCACAGATACGCAGTATTTT. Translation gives CASSPSTDTQYF. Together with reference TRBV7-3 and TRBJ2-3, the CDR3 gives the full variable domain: GAGVSQTPSNKVTEKGKYVELRCDPISGHTALYWYRQSLGQGPEFLIYFQGTGAADDSGLPNDRFFAVRPEGSVSTLKIQRTERGDSAVYLCASSPSTDTQYFGPGTRLTVL.

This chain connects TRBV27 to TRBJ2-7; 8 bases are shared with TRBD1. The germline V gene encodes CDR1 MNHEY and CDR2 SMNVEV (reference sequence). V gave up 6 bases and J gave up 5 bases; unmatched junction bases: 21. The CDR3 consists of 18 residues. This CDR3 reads CASRPLPKTGTGFDEQYF. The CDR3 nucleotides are TGTGCCAGCAGACCTCTCCCCAAAACCGGGACAGGTTTTGACGAGCAGTACTTC.

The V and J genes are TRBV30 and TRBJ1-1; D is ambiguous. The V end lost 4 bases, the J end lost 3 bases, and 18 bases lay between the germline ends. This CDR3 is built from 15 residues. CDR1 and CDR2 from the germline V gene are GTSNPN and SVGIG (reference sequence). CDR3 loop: CAWILVGNGDTEAFF. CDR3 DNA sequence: TGTGCCTGGATCTTGGTTGGCAATGGAGACACTGAAGCTTTCTTT. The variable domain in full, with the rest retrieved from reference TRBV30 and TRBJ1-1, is SQTIHQWPATLVQPVGSPLSLECTVEGTSNPNLYWYRQAAGRGLQLLFYSVGIGQISSEVPQNLSASRPQDRQFILSSKKLLLSDSGFYLCAWILVGNGDTEAFFGQGTRLTVV.

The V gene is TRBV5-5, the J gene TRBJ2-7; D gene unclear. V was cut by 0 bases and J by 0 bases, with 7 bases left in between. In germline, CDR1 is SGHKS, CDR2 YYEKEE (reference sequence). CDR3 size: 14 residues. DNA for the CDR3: TGTGCCAGCAGCTTGGCCTCGGGCTCCTACGAGCAGTACTTC. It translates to CASSLASGSYEQYF.

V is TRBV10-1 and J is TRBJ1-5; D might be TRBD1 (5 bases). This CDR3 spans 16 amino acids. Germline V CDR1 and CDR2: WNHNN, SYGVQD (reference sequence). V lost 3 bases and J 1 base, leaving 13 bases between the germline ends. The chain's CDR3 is CASSEIAGVSNQPQHF. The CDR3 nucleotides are TGCGCCAGCAGTGAAATCGCGGGGGTGAGCAATCAGCCCCAGCATTTT.

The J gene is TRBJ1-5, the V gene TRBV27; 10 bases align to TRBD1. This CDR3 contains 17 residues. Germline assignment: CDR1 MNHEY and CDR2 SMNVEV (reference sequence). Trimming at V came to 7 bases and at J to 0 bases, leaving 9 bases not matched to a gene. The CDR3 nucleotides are TGTGCCAGCATCCTTCGGGACAGGGGAAGTAGCAATCAGCCCCAGCATTTT. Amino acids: CASILRDRGSSNQPQHF.

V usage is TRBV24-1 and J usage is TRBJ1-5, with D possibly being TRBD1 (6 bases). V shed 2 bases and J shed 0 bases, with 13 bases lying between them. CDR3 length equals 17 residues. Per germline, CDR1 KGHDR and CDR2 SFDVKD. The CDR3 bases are TGTGCCACCAGTGATTGGGTCAACAGGGCTAGCAATCAGCCCCAGCATTTT. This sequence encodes CATSDWVNRASNQPQHF.

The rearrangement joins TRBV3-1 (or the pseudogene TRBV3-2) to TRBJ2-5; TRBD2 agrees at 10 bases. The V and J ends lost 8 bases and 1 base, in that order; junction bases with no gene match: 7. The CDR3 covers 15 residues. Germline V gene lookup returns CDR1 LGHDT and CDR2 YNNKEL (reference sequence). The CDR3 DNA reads TGTGCCAGCCGTCGACTAGCGGGCCCCCAAGAGACCCAGTACTTC. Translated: CASRRLAGPQETQYF.

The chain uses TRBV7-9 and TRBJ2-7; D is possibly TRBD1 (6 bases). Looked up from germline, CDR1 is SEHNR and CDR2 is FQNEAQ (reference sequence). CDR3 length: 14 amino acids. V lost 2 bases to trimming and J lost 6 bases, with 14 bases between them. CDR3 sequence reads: CASSLTQGFGEQYF. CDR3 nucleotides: TGTGCCAGCAGCTTAACCCAGGGGTTCGGCGAGCAGTACTTC. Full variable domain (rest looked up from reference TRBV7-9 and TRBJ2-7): DTGVSQNPRHKITKRGQNVTFRCDPISEHNRLYWYRQTLGQGPEFLTYFQNEAQLEKSRLLSDRFSAERPKGSFSTLEIQRTEQGDSAMYLCASSLTQGFGEQYFGPGTRLTVT.